This T cell receptor beta chain was documented in a study of Ad26.COV2.S vaccination and SARS-CoV-2 variants. With respect to this clone: Its target is unknown.

Study-level findings and limits: Responses of spike-specific T cells (both CD8+ and CD4+) reportedly showed substantial breadth after vaccination. People who got the vaccine or the placebo had similar non-spike TCR breadth.

This table comes from immunoSEQ multiplex PCR, and its TCRdb copy is limited to in-frame clones, with some not included. The sample consists of fewer than 150,000 clones, 86% of them appearing once. Specimen: peripheral blood, collected after recovery from COVID-19. This TCR came from a human donor who had recovered from COVID-19.

The chain's CDR3 is CATSSRGQGAVETQYF. The CDR3 nucleotides are TGTGCCACCAGCAGTAGGGGACAGGGGGCGGTGGAGACCCAGTACTTC. The chain couples TRBV15 to TRBJ2-5, with 12 bases that match TRBD1. V was clipped by 3 bases and J by 5 bases; unmatched bases: 7. The CDR3 contains 16 residues. Germline CDR1 LNHNV, CDR2 YYDKDF (reference sequence).